These 15 T cell receptor beta chains came from one sample sequenced in a study of neurological immune-mediated disorders. TCRdb called the 5' RACE reads again in MiXCR, with one record for every CDR3 protein. The sample records tens of thousands of distinct CDR3 sequences, around 2.3% being singletons. The sample consisted of PBMCs. Source of these receptors: a man aged 50-60 years with multiple sclerosis.

The genes are TRBV6-5 and TRBJ1-1, with TRBD1 identical over 12 bases. The CDR3 loop spans 19 amino acids. Trimming removed 2 bases from V and 0 bases from J; junction bases left unmatched: 10. Germline V gives CDR1 MNHEY, CDR2 SVGAGI. Written as DNA, the CDR3 is TGTGCCAGCAGTTACACCCGGGGACAGGGGGCCTTCATGAACACTGAAGCTTTCTTT. As protein: CASSYTRGQGAFMNTEAFF.

On this clonotype: The DNA is left out, because the CDR3 cannot be placed on it with certainty; the CDR3 is given as TCRdb lists it. The J gene is TRBJ1-2, the V gene TRBV19; the D call TRBD1 from the table was never checked on the DNA. Germline V gene sequence: CDR1 LNHDA, CDR2 SQIVND (reference sequence). The CDR3 sequence runs 14 residues, both termini included. CDR3 region: CASSFRGREAGYTF.

This clonotype was seen many times. For the CDR3, the DNA is TGTGCCATCAGTGGCGGGGAGGAACGGTCCTACTATGGCTACACCTTC. As protein: CAISGGEERSYYGYTF. The V and J genes are TRBV10-3 and TRBJ1-2; D gene ambiguous. Germline CDR1 and CDR2: ENHRY and SYGVKD. The CDR3 loop spans 16 amino acids. Between the trimmed V and J ends, which lost 4 bases and 3 bases, there was a span of 18 bases.

This clonotype was counted at least ten times. The rearrangement uses TRBV5-1 and TRBJ2-2; D call uncertain. CDR1 SGHRS and CDR2 YFSETQ come from the germline V gene. Trimming pared 4 bases from V and 0 bases from J, leaving 7 bases between. The CDR3 length is 14 residues. The CDR3 sequence: CASSPVTNTGELFF. As DNA, the CDR3 is TGCGCCAGCAGCCCGGTTACGAACACCGGGGAGCTGTTTTTT.

This clonotype has ten or more counts. The V and J genes are TRBV20-1 and TRBJ2-3, with D possibly being TRBD2 (7 bases). Germline V CDR1 and CDR2: DFQATT, SNEGSKA (reference sequence). This CDR3 contains 17 residues. V lost 7 bases and J lost 4, with 27 bases in between. DNA of the CDR3: TGCAGTGTTCCCTCGACCTCGGGGGGCCCAGGGTCAGATACGCAGTATTTT. Amino acids: CSVPSTSGGPGSDTQYF.

This clonotype was picked up many times. The V and J genes are TRBV5-5 and TRBJ1-2; TRBD1 matches 9 bases. The CDR3 consists of 16 residues. V lost 6 bases, J lost 3 bases, and 12 bases stayed unmatched. The germline V gene has CDR1 SGHKS and CDR2 YYEKEE (reference sequence). The CDR3, as DNA: TGTGCCAGCACCTCCCCCTCACGACAGGGGGACTATGGCTACACCTTC. As protein: CASTSPSRQGDYGYTF.

This clonotype occurred many times. CDR3 in DNA: TGCAGTGCTAGTGGCAGAGCTAGCACAGATACGCAGTATTTT. Translation: CSASGRASTDTQYF. The V gene is TRBV20-1, the J gene TRBJ2-3; no firm D call. V gave up 3 bases and J gave up 0 bases, with 10 bases separating them. The germline gives CDR1 DFQATT, CDR2 SNEGSKA (reference sequence). The CDR3 is 14 amino acids.

This clonotype qualifies as medium-sized. The chain combines TRBV20-1 with TRBJ2-3; D is unresolved. Trimming stripped 5 bases from V and 0 bases from J, with 12 bases between. The CDR3 loop spans 14 amino acids. Germline V lookup: CDR1 DFQATT, CDR2 SNEGSKA (reference sequence). The CDR3, as DNA: TGCAGTGCTGAGCACAGAGCTAGCACAGATACGCAGTATTTT. This sequence encodes CSAEHRASTDTQYF.

In regard to this clonotype: A much more abundant neighbour one base away suggests this may be a read error. The rearrangement joins TRBV20-1 to TRBJ1-5; possibly TRBD1 for D (6 bases). CDR1 DFQATT and CDR2 SNEGSKA come from the germline V gene (reference sequence). The CDR3 has 15 residues. The CDR3 DNA sequence: TGCAGTGCTAGAGATTGGACAGCCAGCAATCAGCCCCAGAATTTT. Protein product: CSARDWTASNQPQNF.

The table lists this clonotype with many counts. This chain links TRBV20-1 with TRBJ1-2, with a weak D call TRBD1 (5 bases). Between the trimmed V and J ends, which lost 7 bases and 4 bases, there was a span of 16 bases. The CDR3 is made up of 13 amino acids. Germline CDR1 reads DFQATT; CDR2 reads SNEGSKA (reference sequence). The CDR3 region has the DNA TGCAGTGGAGGCGAGCCAGGGCCCTATGGCTACACCTTC. Translating it yields CSGGEPGPYGYTF.

At least ten counts were recorded for this clonotype. This chain links TRBV7-9 with TRBJ1-2, with D possibly being TRBD1 (6 bases). Germline lookup yields CDR1 SEHNR and CDR2 FQNEAQ (reference sequence). The CDR3 is 18 residues long. Trimming took off 2 bases at V and 4 bases at J, with 23 bases between the two ends. The CDR3: CASSLMPLMDRSIYGYTF. The CDR3 region has the DNA TGTGCCAGCAGCTTAATGCCGCTGATGGACAGAAGCATCTATGGCTACACCTTC.

This clonotype was seen a handful of times. The V gene is TRBV7-2, the J gene TRBJ2-5; D is tentatively TRBD1 or TRBD2 (5 bases each). Germline loops: CDR1 SGHTA, CDR2 FQGNSA. Trimming stripped 1 base from V and 4 bases from J, with 13 bases between. This CDR3 contains 15 residues. The CDR3 protein is CASSLESGLVETQYF. The CDR3, as DNA: TGTGCCAGCAGCTTAGAGTCGGGGCTAGTAGAGACCCAGTACTTC.

There are many counts of this clonotype. The chain combines TRBV20-1 with TRBJ1-2; D ambiguous. The V end lost 5 bases, the J end lost 4 bases, and 14 bases lay between the germline ends. Germline V lookup: CDR1 DFQATT, CDR2 SNEGSKA (reference sequence). This CDR3 comprises 13 residues. CDR3 DNA: TGCAGTGCTTCCAGCCAGCCGGGCTATGGCTACACCTTC. It encodes CSASSQPGYGYTF.

This clonotype was counted at least ten times. This chain joins TRBV12-3 or TRBV12-4 and TRBJ2-3; 8 nucleotides line up with TRBD2. The ends lost 6 bases at V and 4 bases at J; junction bases unmatched: 3. This CDR3 contains 13 residues. The CDR3 region has the DNA TGTGCCAGCAGACCTAGCGGGTCAGATACGCAGTATTTT. It specifies CASRPSGSDTQYF.

A note on this clonotype: A much larger clone differs by one base, so this may be a read error. V is TRBV20-1 and J is TRBJ2-5; no definite D call. The CDR3 is made up of 12 amino acids. The V gene's germline CDR1 is DFQATT and CDR2 SNEGSKA (reference sequence). Trimming took off 7 bases at V and 2 bases at J, with 11 bases between the two ends. The CDR3, as DNA: TGCAGTGACCCTCCTAAGCAAGAGACCCAGTACTTC. As protein: CSDPPKQETQYF.